This T cell receptor beta chain came from a study of blood T cells in healthy people across ages. Findings and limits, study-wide: The recorded TCR beta diversity per million T cells decreased in a roughly linear manner with age.

This CDR3 has 14 amino acids. A second about 7 to 12 cycle PCR used barcoded and J-beta primers. Each cDNA molecule carried a tag from a template-switch adaptor that contained 12 random nucleotides. MiXCR was run by TCRdb on the 5' RACE reads, yielding one entry per CDR3 protein. The sample has about 1.4 million distinct CDR3 sequences, 55% to 75% seen once. To note about this clonotype: Its antigen remains unknown.

The clonotype originates from a man younger than 35 in good health. The sequenced material came from blood. The genes are TRBV12-3 or TRBV12-4 and TRBJ2-5; perhaps D is TRBD1 or TRBD2 (6 bases each). The J call may be wrong; the DNA end is better matched by TRBJ2-7. The CDR3 spells CASSFRGPAYEQYF. The DNA for the CDR3 is TGTGCCAGCAGTTTCCGGGGGCCGGCTTACGAGCAGTACTTC.